Below are 10 T cell receptor beta chains sequenced from a single sample in a study of beta chain features in type 1 diabetes. Notes on the study in general: Shortening that was moderate but significant affected the TCRB CDR3s of Type 1 diabetes patients in all four CD4+ subsets.

Their recognized antigens are unknown. As every portion of the isolated RNA was reverse transcribed, the sequencing read expressed TCRB transcripts. Libraries were prepared by immunoSEQ multiplex PCR; TCRdb keeps only in-frame clonotypes and omits some of them. The data hold hundreds of thousands of clones, with over 10% observed a single time. The sequenced sample was naive CD4+ T cells from blood. These receptors were taken from a man between 18 and 29 years old with type 1 diabetes.

The rearrangement links TRBV10-3 to TRBJ2-3; 10 nucleotides agree with TRBD2. The CDR3 totals 17 residues. The V and J ends lost 3 bases and 0 bases, in that order; junction bases with no gene match: 6. Germline assignment: CDR1 ENHRY and CDR2 SYGVKD. The CDR3 DNA follows: TGTGCCATCAGTGATTGGACTAGCGGTGCTAGCACAGATACGCAGTATTTT. Translated: CAISDWTSGASTDTQYF.

This clone has a handful of counts. J is TRBJ1-1 and V is TRBV19; D unclear. Per the germline V gene, CDR1 is LNHDA and CDR2 is SQIVND (reference sequence). Trimming took off 5 bases at V and 7 bases at J, with 14 bases between the two ends. The CDR3 runs 13 residues. The CDR3 loop reads CASSDITGFEAFF. CDR3 bases: TGTGCCAGTAGTGACATAACGGGATTTGAAGCTTTCTTT.

This clone was found a few times. This rearrangement joins TRBV13 to TRBJ2-5; 7 bases agree with TRBD1. The CDR3 consists of 15 residues. J gave up 4 bases and V 4 bases, and 9 bases lay outside the gene matches. Germline CDR1 reads PRHDT; CDR2 reads FYEKMQ (reference sequence). The CDR3 DNA reads TGTGCCAGCAGCTCCCCGAGGGGGCCTCGAGAGACCCAGTACTTC. This gives the protein CASSSPRGPRETQYF.

This clone was seen more than once but under ten times. V is TRBV29-1 and J is TRBJ2-3, with D uncertain. The CDR3 contains 14 residues. Per the germline V gene, CDR1 is SQVTM and CDR2 is ANQGSEA. V gave up 2 bases and J gave up 1 base, with 10 bases separating them. The CDR3 DNA reads as TGCAGCGTTGAAAGTCCCCTCGGCACAGATACGCAGTATTTT. Translation: CSVESPLGTDTQYF.

This clone was observed a handful of times. The CDR3 coding sequence is TGTGCCAGCAGTTCGGAGGGACAGGGGGGCCGCTTTCAGTACTTC. Protein: CASSSEGQGGRFQYF. This chain joins TRBV28 and TRBJ2-4, with 11 bases identical to TRBD1. V was pared by 4 bases and J by 11 bases, with 10 bases of the junction left unmatched. Germline lookup yields CDR1 MDHEN and CDR2 SYDVKM. The CDR3 consists of 15 residues.

This clone was counted only a few times. The chain couples TRBV28 to TRBJ1-5; D is possibly TRBD1 (6 bases). This CDR3 spans 16 amino acids. Germline V gene data show CDR1 as MDHEN and CDR2 as SYDVKM. Deletions cut 5 bases from V and 2 bases from J, with 16 bases between. The CDR3 is CASSQLPRGGNQPQHF. The CDR3 bases are TGTGCCAGCAGTCAACTGCCGAGGGGGGGCAATCAGCCCCAGCATTTT. Complete variable domain (other parts from reference TRBV28 and TRBJ1-5): DVKVTQSSRYLVKRTGEKVFLECVQDMDHENMFWYRQDPGLGLRLIYFSYDVKMKEKGDIPEGYSVSREKKERFSLILESASTNQTSMYLCASSQLPRGGNQPQHFGDGTRLSIL.

The chain combines TRBV7-2 with TRBJ2-5; TRBD1 might be the D (6 bases). This CDR3 has 14 amino acids. Germline V gene sequence: CDR1 SGHTA, CDR2 FQGNSA. Trimming shortened V by 3 bases and J by 2 bases, and 10 bases separated the two germline ends. This chain's CDR3 is CASSLGQFQETQYF. In nucleotides, the CDR3 is TGTGCCAGCAGCTTGGGACAATTTCAAGAGACCCAGTACTTC.

This clone was counted between two and nine times. This rearrangement joins TRBV30 to TRBJ1-1, with D unresolved. Germline loops: CDR1 GTSNPN, CDR2 SVGIG (reference sequence). The CDR3 is made up of 11 amino acids. Here the CDR3 reads CACDLNTEAFF. CDR3 sequence (DNA): TGTGCTTGCGATCTGAACACTGAAGCTTTCTTT. The full variable domain, its missing parts supplied by reference TRBV30 and TRBJ1-1, is SQTIHQWPATLVQPVGSPLSLECTVEGTSNPNLYWYRQAAGRGLQLLFYSVGIGQISSEVPQNLSASRPQDRQFILSSKKLLLSDSGFYLCACDLNTEAFFGQGTRLTVV.

This clone turned up a few times. Other DNA sequences in this specimen translate into the identical CDR3. This chain links TRBV5-1 with TRBJ2-7; 7 nucleotides match TRBD1. Germline V lookup: CDR1 SGHRS, CDR2 YFSETQ. This CDR3 comprises 13 residues. J gave up 6 bases and V 0 bases, and 3 bases lay outside the gene matches. The CDR3 DNA sequence: TGCGCCAGCAGCTTGGACAGGGGATCCGAGCAGTACTTC. Translated: CASSLDRGSEQYF.

The table lists this clone with a few counts. This chain links TRBV13 with TRBJ2-3; D unclear. Trimming pared 5 bases from V and 4 bases from J, leaving 16 bases between. The CDR3 has 15 amino acids. Germline CDR1 is PRHDT and CDR2 is FYEKMQ (reference sequence). CDR3 in DNA: TGTGCCAGCAGCACCCGGAGTTGGACGGCAGATACGCAGTATTTT. The encoded protein is CASSTRSWTADTQYF.